The 9 T cell receptor beta chains in this list originate from one sample, sequenced in a study of beta chain features in type 1 diabetes. Expressed TCRB transcripts were sequenced because the isolated RNA had all been reverse transcribed beforehand. Repertoires were generated with immunoSEQ multiplex PCR, while TCRdb's copy carries only in-frame clones and drops some. There are about 360,000 clones in the sample; roughly 12% occur only once, and approximately 0.015% lies in the top ten. Sequenced: naive CD4+ T cells from blood. Every receptor here comes from a young man in good health.

In this sample, this clone turned up a few times. This chain links TRBV15 with TRBJ2-1, with 12 positions matching TRBD2. Germline V gene data show CDR1 as LNHNV and CDR2 as YYDKDF (reference sequence). CDR3 length: 16 residues. V lost 0 bases and J lost 8; bases outside the gene matches: 5. This CDR3 reads CATSREPSGRGDEQFF. DNA for the CDR3: TGTGCCACCAGCAGAGAGCCTAGCGGGAGGGGGGATGAGCAGTTCTTC. The full variable domain, completed using reference TRBV15 and TRBJ2-1, is DAMVIQNPRYQVTQFGKPVTLSCSQTLNHNVMYWYQQKSSQAPKLLFHYYDKDFNNEADTPDNFQSRRPNTSFCFLDIRSPGLGDTAMYLCATSREPSGRGDEQFFGPGTRLTVL.

The chain uses TRBV11-3 and TRBJ2-5; 10 bases are shared with TRBD1. There are 15 residues in the CDR3. Germline values: CDR1 SGHNT, CDR2 YENEEA. V was pared by 3 bases and J by 5 bases, with 6 bases of the junction left unmatched. The CDR3 DNA follows: TGTGCCAGCAGCTTCGGGACAGGGGAAGCGGAGACCCAGTACTTC. Encoded protein: CASSFGTGEAETQYF.

There are a few counts of this clone. The chain carries TRBV5-1 and TRBJ2-2; no firm D call. Per the germline V gene, CDR1 is SGHRS and CDR2 is YFSETQ. This CDR3 contains 14 residues. V was trimmed by 0 bases and J by 4 bases, leaving 7 bases between them. CDR3 DNA sequence: TGCGCCAGCAGCTTGGTTTTCAGCACCGGGGAGCTGTTTTTT. Residues: CASSLVFSTGELFF.

This clone was observed a handful of times. The V call is TRBV28, the J call TRBJ1-4; 8 bases are shared with TRBD1. Trimming took 1 base from V and 8 from J; bases not matched to a gene: 6. Germline V gene sequence: CDR1 MDHEN, CDR2 SYDVKM. The CDR3 sequence is 15 residues long. CDR3 in amino acids: CASSLSGRGREKLFF. In DNA form, the CDR3 reads TGTGCCAGCAGTTTATCGGGCAGGGGGCGAGAAAAACTGTTTTTT.

The chain joins TRBV15 to TRBJ2-7; the match to TRBD1 covers 10 bases. V shed 1 base and J 5 bases; nucleotides not matched to a gene: 5. This CDR3 contains 15 residues. CDR1 and CDR2 from the germline V gene are LNHNV and YYDKDF (reference sequence). The CDR3, as DNA: TGTGCCACCAGCAGAGGGGACAGGGGCCCGGACGAGCAGTACTTC. Its protein is CATSRGDRGPDEQYF.

This clone was seen only a few times. This rearrangement joins TRBV7-9 to TRBJ2-1; 11 bases match TRBD1. The CDR3 runs 15 residues. Germline V gene lookup returns CDR1 SEHNR and CDR2 FQNEAQ (reference sequence). With V trimmed by 4 bases and J by 6 bases, 5 bases remained unmatched. CDR3 coding DNA: TGTGCCAGCAGCTCCGCCGGGACAGGGGGCAATGAGCAGTTCTTC. Translating gives CASSSAGTGGNEQFF. Supplemented by reference TRBV7-9 and TRBJ2-1, the full variable domain reads DTGVSQNPRHKITKRGQNVTFRCDPISEHNRLYWYRQTLGQGPEFLTYFQNEAQLEKSRLLSDRFSAERPKGSFSTLEIQRTEQGDSAMYLCASSSAGTGGNEQFFGPGTRLTVL.

The chain employs TRBV30 and TRBJ2-3; D is perhaps TRBD2 (6 bases). The CDR3 has 19 residues. Trimming removed 6 bases from V and 0 bases from J, with 28 bases in between. In germline, CDR1 is GTSNPN, CDR2 SVGIG (reference sequence). The chain's CDR3 is CACQPDWTGEEKSTDTQYF. The CDR3 DNA reads TGTGCCTGCCAACCTGACTGGACGGGGGAGGAAAAAAGCACAGATACGCAGTATTTT.

The rearrangement links TRBV4-1 to TRBJ2-1; 7 nucleotides agree with TRBD1. In germline, CDR1 is MGHRA, CDR2 YSYEKL. The junction had 13 bases not matched to a gene; V was cut back by 4 bases and J by 7 bases. The CDR3 consists of 16 residues. The CDR3 loop reads CASSPARGTRQNEQFF. In DNA, the CDR3 is TGCGCCAGCAGCCCGGCCAGGGGGACCCGCCAGAATGAGCAGTTCTTC.

The genes are TRBV6-6 and TRBJ2-5; tentatively, D is TRBD1 (5 bases). Trimming cost V 6 bases and J 5 bases, with 13 bases left between them. This CDR3 is 13 amino acids long. CDR1 is MNHNY and CDR2 is SVGAGI in the germline V gene (reference sequence). The CDR3 loop reads CASSTGAGETQYF. Here the CDR3 DNA reads TGTGCCAGCAGCACTGGGGCAGGGGAGACCCAGTACTTC.